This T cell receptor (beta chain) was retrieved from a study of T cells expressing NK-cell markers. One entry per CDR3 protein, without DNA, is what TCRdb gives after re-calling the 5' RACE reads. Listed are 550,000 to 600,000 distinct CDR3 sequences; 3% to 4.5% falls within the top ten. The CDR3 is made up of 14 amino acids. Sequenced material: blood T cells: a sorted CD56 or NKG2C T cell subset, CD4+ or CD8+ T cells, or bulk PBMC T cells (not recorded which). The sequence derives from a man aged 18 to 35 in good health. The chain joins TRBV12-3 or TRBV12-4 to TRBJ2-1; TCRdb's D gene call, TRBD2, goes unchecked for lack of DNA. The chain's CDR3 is CATDQEGLGYEQFF.